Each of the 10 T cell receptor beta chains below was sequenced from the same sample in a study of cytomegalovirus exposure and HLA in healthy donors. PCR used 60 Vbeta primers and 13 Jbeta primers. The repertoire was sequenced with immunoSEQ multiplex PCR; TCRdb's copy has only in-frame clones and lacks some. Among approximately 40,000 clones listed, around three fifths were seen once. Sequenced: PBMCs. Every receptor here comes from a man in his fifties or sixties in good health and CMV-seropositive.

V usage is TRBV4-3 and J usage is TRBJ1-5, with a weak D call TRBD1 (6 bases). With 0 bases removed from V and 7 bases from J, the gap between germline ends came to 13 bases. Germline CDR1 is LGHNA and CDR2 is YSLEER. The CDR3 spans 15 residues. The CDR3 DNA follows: TGCGCCAGCAGCCAAGATTGGGGGCTCGGACAGCCCCAGCATTTT. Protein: CASSQDWGLGQPQHF.

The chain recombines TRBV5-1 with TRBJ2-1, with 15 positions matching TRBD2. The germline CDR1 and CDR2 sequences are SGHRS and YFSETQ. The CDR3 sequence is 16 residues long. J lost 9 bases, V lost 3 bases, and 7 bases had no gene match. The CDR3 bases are TGCGCCAGCAGCTCGGGACTAGCGGGGGGATTGGCTGAGCAGTTCTTC. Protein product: CASSSGLAGGLAEQFF.

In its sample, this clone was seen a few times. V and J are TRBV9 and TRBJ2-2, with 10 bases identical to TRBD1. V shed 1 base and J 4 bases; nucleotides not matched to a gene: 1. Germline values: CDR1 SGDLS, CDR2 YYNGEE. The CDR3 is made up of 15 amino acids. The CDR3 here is CASSVRTGGTGELFF. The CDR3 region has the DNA TGTGCCAGCAGCGTACGGACAGGGGGCACCGGGGAGCTGTTTTTT.

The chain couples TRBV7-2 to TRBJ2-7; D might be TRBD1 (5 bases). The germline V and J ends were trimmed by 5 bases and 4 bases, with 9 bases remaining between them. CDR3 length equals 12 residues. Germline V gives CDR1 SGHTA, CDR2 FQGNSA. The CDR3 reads CASSAQGYEQYF. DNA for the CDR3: TGTGCCAGCAGCGCCCAGGGATACGAGCAGTACTTC.

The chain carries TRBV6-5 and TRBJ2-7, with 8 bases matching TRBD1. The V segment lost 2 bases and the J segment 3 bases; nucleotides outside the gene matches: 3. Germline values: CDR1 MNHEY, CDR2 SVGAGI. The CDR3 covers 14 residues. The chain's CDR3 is CASSYARGHYEQYF. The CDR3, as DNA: TGTGCCAGCAGTTACGCCAGGGGGCACTACGAGCAGTACTTC.

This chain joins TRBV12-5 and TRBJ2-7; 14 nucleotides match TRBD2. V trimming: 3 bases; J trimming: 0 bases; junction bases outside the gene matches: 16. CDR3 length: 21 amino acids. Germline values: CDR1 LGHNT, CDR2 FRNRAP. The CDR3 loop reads CASGLRVLPGLAGVYSYEQYF. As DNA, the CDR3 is TGTGCTAGTGGTTTAAGGGTACTCCCGGGACTAGCGGGGGTTTACTCCTACGAGCAGTACTTC. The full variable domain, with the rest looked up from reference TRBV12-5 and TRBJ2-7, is DARVTQTPRHKVTEMGQEVTMRCQPILGHNTVFWYRQTMMQGLELLAYFRNRAPLDDSGMPKDRFSAEMPDATLATLKIQPSEPRDSAVYFCASGLRVLPGLAGVYSYEQYFGPGTRLTVT.

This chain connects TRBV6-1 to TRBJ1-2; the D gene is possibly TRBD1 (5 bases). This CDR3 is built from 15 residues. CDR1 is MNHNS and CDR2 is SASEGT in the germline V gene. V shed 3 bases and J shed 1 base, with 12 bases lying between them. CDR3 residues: CASSERGGYNYGYTF. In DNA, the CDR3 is TGTGCCAGCAGTGAGCGGGGGGGTTATAACTATGGCTACACCTTC.

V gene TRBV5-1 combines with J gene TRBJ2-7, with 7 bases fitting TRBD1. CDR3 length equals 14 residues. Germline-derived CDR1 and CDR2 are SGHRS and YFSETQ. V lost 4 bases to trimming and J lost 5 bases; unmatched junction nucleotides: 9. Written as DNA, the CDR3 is TGCGCCAGCAGCGGGGGACAGTCCACCCACGAGCAGTACTTC. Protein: CASSGGQSTHEQYF.

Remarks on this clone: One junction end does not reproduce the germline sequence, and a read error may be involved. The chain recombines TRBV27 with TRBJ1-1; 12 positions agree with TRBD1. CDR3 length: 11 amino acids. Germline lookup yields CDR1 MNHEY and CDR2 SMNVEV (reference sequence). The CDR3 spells CASSRDRGLYF. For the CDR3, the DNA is TGTGCCAGCAGTCGGGACAGGGGGCTTTACTTT.

The CDR3: CASSLETGINQPQHF. CDR3 sequence (DNA): TGTGCCAGCAGCTTAGAGACAGGAATCAATCAGCCCCAGCATTTT. V and J are TRBV7-9 and TRBJ1-5; TRBD1 is a possible D gene (6 bases). The CDR3 is made up of 15 amino acids. V shed 1 base and J shed 3 bases, with 10 bases lying between them. Germline V gene sequence: CDR1 SEHNR, CDR2 FQNEAQ (reference sequence).